A selection of T cell receptor beta chains follows, all from one sample in a study of T cells after yellow fever vaccination. TCRdb analysed the 5' RACE reads with MiXCR anew, one entry per CDR3 protein. The sample holds hundreds of thousands of distinct CDR3 sequences, 18% seen once. Sample: PBMCs, taken before the yellow fever booster vaccination. The origin of the receptors is a man aged 18 to 30 who received the YFV17D yellow fever vaccine. Each CDR3 is given with its conserved first and last residue. Fields, in order: V gene, CDR3 protein.

v_gene: TRBV7-2; CDR3aa: CASSASLSTDTQYF
v_gene: TRBV6-6; CDR3aa: CASQQGFDYGYTF
v_gene: TRBV24-1; CDR3aa: CATSRLADTDTQYF
v_gene: TRBV4-1; CDR3aa: CASSQVSEGTDTQYF
v_gene: TRBV6-5; CDR3aa: CASRFPGGRTEAFF
v_gene: TRBV7-8; CDR3aa: CASSFRTSGGPNNEQFF
v_gene: TRBV7-9; CDR3aa: CASSLGDSLNSF
v_gene: TRBV7-2; CDR3aa: CASSLTRQGYNEQFF
v_gene: TRBV6-2/TRBV6-3; CDR3aa: CASTRLAGTYEQYF
v_gene: TRBV27; CDR3aa: CASKGTGELFF
v_gene: TRBV29-1; CDR3aa: CSVDGTGQEPYEQYF
v_gene: TRBV5-6; CDR3aa: CASSKGQPTYEQYF
v_gene: TRBV4-3; CDR3aa: CASSQEADPTSTDTQYF
v_gene: TRBV27; CDR3aa: CASSLSPSPVNYGYTF
v_gene: TRBV24-1; CDR3aa: CATSERVTGTGQETQYF
v_gene: TRBV20-1; CDR3aa: CSAHPGSGGASYNEQFF
v_gene: TRBV7-2; CDR3aa: CASTRGDSTYNEQFF
v_gene: TRBV20-1; CDR3aa: CSAKGSGSSYNEQFF
v_gene: TRBV12-5; CDR3aa: CASGFVTGRLHYGYTF
v_gene: TRBV10-1; CDR3aa: CASSGQFTGELFF
v_gene: TRBV12-3/TRBV12-4; CDR3aa: CASSFSGFIQYF
v_gene: TRBV2; CDR3aa: CASSARAGESDTQYF
v_gene: TRBV5-1; CDR3aa: CASSLESSSYNEQFF
v_gene: TRBV19; CDR3aa: CASSTEGNTEAFF
v_gene: TRBV5-6; CDR3aa: CASSREAEAFF
v_gene: TRBV7-3; CDR3aa: CASSLTGTGGTGELFF
v_gene: TRBV7-3; CDR3aa: CASSLEAGISAGELFF
v_gene: TRBV27; CDR3aa: CASSTVLAGDYNEQFF
v_gene: TRBV13; CDR3aa: CASSLWGGTEAFF
v_gene: TRBV20-1; CDR3aa: CSATQRVGQETQYF
v_gene: TRBV12-3/TRBV12-4; CDR3aa: CASSGRATGELFF
v_gene: TRBV4-1; CDR3aa: CASSRTGFSQDTQYF
v_gene: TRBV7-3; CDR3aa: CASSAGQVLPGNEQFF
v_gene: TRBV5-1; CDR3aa: CASSLERTVNEKLFF
v_gene: TRBV7-3; CDR3aa: CASSSPTDRTQYF
v_gene: TRBV7-2; CDR3aa: CASSESLGEKLFF
v_gene: TRBV5-1; CDR3aa: CASSQGRGGLNTEAFF
v_gene: TRBV5-1; CDR3aa: CASSFQGPVTGELFF
v_gene: TRBV5-1; CDR3aa: CASSLGASGGKETQYF
v_gene: TRBV5-1; CDR3aa: CASSLFGVRETEAFF
v_gene: TRBV20-1; CDR3aa: CSAGRTGQPQHF
v_gene: TRBV7-3; CDR3aa: CASSPIPGALFTDTQYF